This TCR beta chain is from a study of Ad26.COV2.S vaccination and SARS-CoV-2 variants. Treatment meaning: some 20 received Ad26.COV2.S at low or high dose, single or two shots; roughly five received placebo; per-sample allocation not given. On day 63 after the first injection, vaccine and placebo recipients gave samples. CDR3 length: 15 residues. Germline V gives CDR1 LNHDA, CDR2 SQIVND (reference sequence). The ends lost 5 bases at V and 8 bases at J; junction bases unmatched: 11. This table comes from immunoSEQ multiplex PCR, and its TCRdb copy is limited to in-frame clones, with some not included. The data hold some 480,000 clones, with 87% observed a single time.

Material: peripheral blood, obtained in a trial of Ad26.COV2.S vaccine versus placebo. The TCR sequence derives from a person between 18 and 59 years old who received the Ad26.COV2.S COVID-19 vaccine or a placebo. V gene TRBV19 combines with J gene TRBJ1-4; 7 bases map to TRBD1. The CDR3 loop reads CASSLQQGMEEKLFF. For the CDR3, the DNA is TGTGCCAGTAGTCTCCAACAGGGGATGGAGGAAAAACTGTTTTTT.